This TCR beta chain is from a study of T cells after yellow fever vaccination (dated by TCRdb to about 2019). A note on the overall study: The SMART-Seq v4 Ultra Low Input RNA kit was used to prepare libraries from fractions with low cell numbers. Bulk TCR alpha and beta repertoires were sequenced longitudinally to track T-cell clones before and after primary and booster YFV17D yellow fever vaccination. Two healthy male donors, one aged 18 to 30 and one aged 30 to 40 years, were included in the cohort. Blood was collected at multiple timepoints before and after primary and secondary immunization, and bulk PBMC replicates and cell subsets were isolated. What the authors observed across the whole study: Because the study included only a couple of donors, the extent to which the findings can be generalized is limited. Computational filtering was required because FACS-sorted repertoires could contain abundant contaminating clonotypes from the bulk population. Most clones expanded after primary vaccination were re-detected after the booster (almost 97% of CD4 and around nine tenths of CD8), suggesting broad memory maintenance. A small fraction of clonotypes appeared in both the CD4 and CD8 compartments, likely as a result of convergent recombination. Compared with the primary T-cell response, the secondary T-cell response was weaker but faster, peaking on day 5 rather than day 15.

Note on this clonotype: The clone's antigen remains unknown. Base qualities are not recorded, but no much larger clone differs from it by a single base.

The instrument given in TCRdb is Illumina NovaSeq 6000. Synthesis of TCR cDNA relied on 5'RACE template switching, a step that introduced a universal primer site along with unique molecular identifiers. Priming of cDNA synthesis was performed from both the TCR alpha and TCR beta constant segments. Library amplification used two PCR steps, and the second PCR step added sample barcodes and sequencing adapters. Sequencing of libraries was done on Illumina HiSeq 2500 (2x100 bp) or NovaSeq (2x150 bp). In the authors' own workflow: MIGEC was used to demultiplex reads and collapse the reads into UMI consensus sequences, and MiXCR was used for V(D)J alignment. Clonotypes responding to the vaccine were identified with edgeR on replicate PBMC samples, with the criteria of FDR below 0.01 and a log2 fold change above 5 up to day 15. Each bulk clonotype was labeled CD4 or CD8 based on which sequenced repertoire, CD4 or CD8, contained the clonotype at higher abundance. TCRdb took the public reads, trimmed them with fastp at Q25, ran MiXCR for clone calling and kept in-frame beta chains. Rows are combined by CDR3 protein, so each entry shows the most common genes and DNA. These V and J calls rely on TCRdb rather than the paper's analysis. This sample is represented by some 200,000 distinct CDR3 sequences; approximately 10% of them were singletons. 30% to 45% of the sample is taken by the ten largest.

Interpreted using the paper, the treatment or condition label stands for: live attenuated yellow fever vaccine strain. A standard Ficoll-Paque protocol was used to isolate PBMCs from peripheral blood. Dynabeads CD4 and CD8 positive selection kits were used to isolate CD4 and CD8 T-cell fractions. TriZol was used to extract RNA from bulk PBMCs, from CD4 and CD8 fractions, and from dextramer-positive and dextramer-negative fractions. CDR1 and CDR2 (SGHAT, FQDESV) derive from the germline V gene (reference sequence). The CDR3 starts with the cysteine, ends with the phenylalanine, and has 18 residues. CDR3 DNA is the only sequence kept; it has 54 bases, read in frame from the first base. V is trimmed back by 2 bases and J by 0 bases, and the junction contains 10 bases that no gene match accounts for.

Sequenced material: CD8+ T cells sorted from PBMCs, taken 15 days after the yellow fever booster vaccination. This chain joins TRBV11-1 to TRBJ2-7; TRBD2 lines up with 10 middle nucleotides. The TCR comes from a young man who received the YFV17D yellow fever vaccine. The nucleotides read TGTGCCAGCAGCTTAAATAGCGGGGGGCGCGAGGGCTCCTACGAGCAGTACTTC. Translated, this is CASSLNSGGREGSYEQYF.